A single sample is the source of the 3 T cell receptor beta chains below, sequenced in a study of blood T cell repertoires in COVID-19. Using immunoSEQ multiplex PCR, the repertoire was profiled, and TCRdb retains in-frame clones only, with some absent. Of 20,000 or so clones in the sample, 80% to 90% were seen once. Input material: peripheral blood. Receptors originate from a woman aged 60-75 years with active COVID-19.

The count of this clone is one. The chain has TRBV7-9 and TRBJ2-3, with D uncertain. Germline CDR1 is SEHNR and CDR2 is FQNEAQ (reference sequence). CDR3 length equals 13 residues. Deletions cut 2 bases from V and 2 bases from J, with 5 bases between. The CDR3 region is CASSLRLTDTQYF. The CDR3 coding sequence is TGTGCCAGCAGCTTACGACTCACAGATACGCAGTATTTT.

V usage is TRBV18 and J usage is TRBJ1-2; D unclear. The CDR3 runs to 16 residues. Looked up from germline, CDR1 is KGHSH and CDR2 is LQKENI. The V gene lost 1 base and the J gene lost 4 bases, with 16 bases spanning the gap. CDR3 amino acids: CASSPQGTSLGYGYTF. CDR3 DNA sequence: TGTGCCAGCTCACCACAAGGCACTTCCCTAGGCTATGGCTACACCTTC.

The CDR3: CASSDRGTDTQYF. CDR3 in DNA: TGTGCCAGTAGTGACAGGGGGACAGATACGCAGTATTTT. The rearrangement joins TRBV19 to TRBJ2-3; 9 bases are a match to TRBD1. The CDR3 sequence is 13 residues long. V shed 5 bases, J shed 3 bases, and the junction held 0 bases outside the gene matches. In germline, CDR1 is LNHDA, CDR2 SQIVND (reference sequence).